The 14 T cell receptor beta chains below were found in one sample sequenced in a study of T-cell reconstitution after alpha-beta-depleted transplantation in children. As it was prepared, the TCRbeta library received unique molecular identifiers. TCRdb analysed the PCR reads with MiXCR anew, one entry per CDR3 protein. This sample has about 980,000 distinct CDR3 sequences, with roughly 29% found just once. Sequenced here: PBMCs, mostly from graft donor cells, sampled 360 days after TCRalphabeta/CD19-depleted stem cell transplant. These TCRs come from a boy less than two years old who had a stem cell transplant for SCID, so the T cells may come from the graft donor.

The sample holds a few counts of this clonotype. The chain combines TRBV20-1 with TRBJ2-3; D is possibly TRBD1 (5 bases). The CDR3 loop spans 16 amino acids. The germline V gene encodes CDR1 DFQATT and CDR2 SNEGSKA (reference sequence). Trimming took off 2 bases at V and 3 bases at J, with 18 bases between the two ends. CDR3 DNA sequence: TGCAGTGCTAGATCCAAGAGACAGACGAGAACAGATACGCAGTATTTT. Amino acids: CSARSKRQTRTDTQYF.

The chain uses TRBV3-1 and TRBJ2-6; D is undetermined. CDR3 size: 18 residues. CDR1 LGHDT and CDR2 YNNKEL come from the germline V gene (reference sequence). Trimming shortened V by 0 bases and J by 2 bases, and 14 bases separated the two germline ends. The CDR3 DNA reads as TGTGCCAGCAGCCAAGATCCCGGTTCGGGTCCTGGGGCCAACGTCCTGACTTTC. As protein: CASSQDPGSGPGANVLTF.

This clonotype was found a few times. This chain uses TRBV10-1 with TRBJ1-4, with 8 bases identical to TRBD1. J lost 2 bases, V lost 4 bases, and 0 bases had no gene match. This CDR3 has 14 amino acids. The V gene's germline CDR1 is WNHNN and CDR2 SYGVQD (reference sequence). The CDR3 DNA is TGCGCCAGCAGTGGACAGGGGACTAATGAAAAACTGTTTTTT. It yields the protein CASSGQGTNEKLFF.

The chain uses TRBV4-1 and TRBJ2-1; no definite D call. This CDR3 has 15 residues. The ends were cut back, 4 bases at V and 5 bases at J, with 15 bases in the middle. Germline V gene data show CDR1 as MGHRA and CDR2 as YSYEKL. As DNA, the CDR3 is TGCGCCAGCAGCCCCCTAACCGGACGGCACAATGAGCAGTTCTTC. It specifies CASSPLTGRHNEQFF.

The chain carries TRBV7-6 and TRBJ2-3; TRBD1 might be the D (5 bases). Germline V gene data show CDR1 as SGHVS and CDR2 as FNYEAQ. The CDR3 consists of 15 residues. Trimming stripped 1 base from V and 0 bases from J, with 8 bases between. The CDR3 here is CASSLVDTSTDTQYF. In DNA, the CDR3 is TGTGCCAGCAGCTTAGTGGACACTAGCACAGATACGCAGTATTTT.

This rearrangement joins TRBV29-1 to TRBJ1-2, with D unresolved. Germline lookup yields CDR1 SQVTM and CDR2 ANQGSEA. Trimming stripped 1 base from V and 7 bases from J, with 16 bases between. The CDR3 is made up of 14 amino acids. CDR3 sequence: CSVEGWELEGGYTF. The CDR3 coding sequence is TGCAGCGTTGAAGGCTGGGAACTCGAGGGTGGCTACACCTTC.

As DNA, the CDR3 is TGTGCCATCAGTGATGGGAGCCCCAAAGAGACCCAGTACTTC. It specifies CAISDGSPKETQYF. J is TRBJ2-5 and V is TRBV10-3; weak D call: TRBD2 (5 bases). Deletions cut 3 bases from V and 3 bases from J, with 11 bases between. The CDR3 contains 14 residues. The germline V gene has CDR1 ENHRY and CDR2 SYGVKD.

The chain has TRBV28 and TRBJ2-7; no reliable D call. Germline assignment: CDR1 MDHEN and CDR2 SYDVKM. The CDR3 contains 12 residues. Trimming pared 4 bases from V and 4 bases from J, leaving 8 bases between. CDR3 sequence (DNA): TGTGCCAGCAGTTACCTAAGGTACGAGCAGTACTTC. Its translation: CASSYLRYEQYF.

This rearrangement joins TRBV7-9 to TRBJ2-2; unclear D gene. V gave up 3 bases and J gave up 1 base, with 12 bases separating them. This CDR3 is 16 amino acids long. CDR1 is SEHNR, CDR2 FQNEAQ, per germline (reference sequence). The CDR3 region is CASSLLLRVNTGELFF. DNA of the CDR3: TGTGCCAGCAGCTTGTTACTGAGAGTGAACACCGGGGAGCTGTTTTTT.

In its sample, this clonotype was seen a few times. The V call is TRBV28, the J call TRBJ2-4; 7 bases align to TRBD1. J gave up 6 bases and V 3 bases, and 5 bases lay outside the gene matches. CDR3 length: 14 residues. The germline gives CDR1 MDHEN, CDR2 SYDVKM. In nucleotides, the CDR3 is TGTGCCAGCAGTTTCACGGGACAGCTAAACATTCAGTACTTC. This translates into CASSFTGQLNIQYF.

This clonotype was seen a few times. The chain uses TRBV5-1 and TRBJ2-5; D possibly corresponds to TRBD1 (6 bases). V was clipped by 8 bases and J by 2 bases, with 16 bases between them. The CDR3 extends over 14 amino acids. In germline, CDR1 is SGHRS, CDR2 YFSETQ. The DNA for the CDR3 is TGCGCCAGTAGTCCAGGGGCCTTTCAAGAGACCCAGTACTTC. It specifies CASSPGAFQETQYF.

This clonotype was seen a handful of times. The chain joins TRBV27 to TRBJ1-5; possibly TRBD1 for D (5 bases). In germline, CDR1 is MNHEY, CDR2 SMNVEV (reference sequence). This CDR3 has 13 residues. Trimming left V 8 bases short and J 9 bases short, with 17 bases between. DNA of the CDR3: TGTGCCAGCGGCGGACATTCGCGTCGGCCCCAGCATTTT. This translates into CASGGHSRRPQHF.

This clonotype has only a few counts. The chain carries TRBV5-1 and TRBJ2-3, with 7 bases identical to TRBD2. Germline CDR1 reads SGHRS; CDR2 reads YFSETQ. The CDR3 has 22 residues. Trimming at V came to 0 bases and at J to 4 bases, leaving 26 bases not matched to a gene. In DNA form, the CDR3 reads TGCGCCAGCAGCTTGGAGCCTAGGACGGGACTATCAACAGCCGCCGGGGCAGATACGCAGTATTTT. Its protein is CASSLEPRTGLSTAAGADTQYF.

This clonotype was seen just once. This chain connects TRBV9 to TRBJ2-5, with 10 bases that match TRBD1. V gave up 3 bases and J gave up 3 bases; unmatched junction bases: 8. CDR1 and CDR2 (germline): SGDLS, YYNGEE. The CDR3 covers 16 residues. The CDR3 nucleotides read TGTGCCAGCAGCGCCTATCCCGGGACAGGGGAAGAGACCCAGTACTTC. This sequence encodes CASSAYPGTGEETQYF.